This section outlines one T cell receptor beta chain sequence together with its context. This clonotype is large (0.1 to 1%) in its sample. No cognate antigen has been identified for it. One junction end disagrees with the germline gene, perhaps due to a read error. The sample originates from a study. TCRdb lists the instrument as Illumina MiSeq. TCRdb's own reprocessing of the public reads used fastp at Q25 and MiXCR and kept productive beta chains. CDR3 protein duplicates are merged, each entry listing the most common genes and DNA. The sample table contains just under 300 distinct CDR3 sequences; only one count was recorded for roughly 10% of them. The ten largest clones represent 51% of the sample. The CDR3 has 15 amino acids, counting the end cysteine and phenylalanine. The kept DNA is CDR3 alone, 45 bases in frame from the first base. In the germline V gene, CDR1 corresponds to SGHTA and CDR2 to FQGNSA.

The clonotype originates from a human donor with rheumatoid arthritis. The sequence is built from TRBV7-2 and TRBJ2-1; there is no confident call for the D gene. Sequenced: CD4+ T cells from peripheral blood. The CDR3 loop reads CARSLLVEPTNEQFF. The nucleotides read TGTGCCAGAAGCTTACTTGTCGAGCCGACCAATGAGCAGTTCTTC.